The clone carrying this TCR beta chain was observed a few times. The antigen is not known. Given a much more abundant clone one base away, this may be a read error. Each patient came to thyroid surgery without any prior treatment (of any kind). These data originate in a study of metastatic and nonmetastatic thyroid tumors. Study-level information: Comparative analysis of repertoires was undertaken across blood and tumor or nodule tissue obtained from malignant and benign thyroid patients. The study, taken as a whole, reports: For both blood and tumor, malignant thyroid tumors reportedly showed significantly higher TCR beta diversity than benign nodules did.

This CDR3 has 16 amino acids. Looked up from germline, CDR1 is SGHAT and CDR2 is FQNNGV. Original processing notes: Differences in CDR3 between clinicopathological groups were drawn on to build a classifier intended to discriminate distant-metastatic papillary thyroid cancer patients. TCRdb reprocessed the PCR reads via MiXCR. These V and J calls derive from TCRdb rather than the authors' analysis. The sample records 25,000 to 35,000 clones, around 15% being singletons. Sequencing used blood. The source of this sequence is a female donor with papillary thyroid cancer or a benign thyroid nodule (not recorded which). Some clones in this sample may be carry-over from other donors' samples. The chain is built from TRBV11-2 and TRBJ2-7; TRBD2 aligns across 7 bases. CDR3 amino acids: CASILGRDYHSYEQYF. In nucleotides, the CDR3 is TGTGCCAGCATCTTAGGACGGGACTACCACTCCTACGAGCAGTACTTC.